This T cell receptor (beta chain) was profiled in a study of T cells after yellow fever vaccination. Unmatched junction bases numbered 4, after V lost 1 base and J lost 5 bases. The CDR3 covers 15 residues. Germline loops: CDR1 LGHDT, CDR2 YNNKEL (reference sequence). This clonotype showed up just a few times. TCRdb recomputed calls from the 5' RACE reads with MiXCR, one row per CDR3 protein. The sample shows 620,000 or so distinct CDR3 sequences, about 12% of them seen only once. This sequence joins TRBV3-1 and TRBJ2-1; 8 bases fit TRBD2. This TCR came from a man aged 25 to 40 who received the YFV17D yellow fever vaccine. The sequencing here drew on PBMCs, taken on the day of the yellow fever booster vaccination. The CDR3 nucleotides read TGTGCCAGCAGCCAAGCCGGGAGGGCCAACAATGAGCAGTTCTTC. Its protein product is CASSQAGRANNEQFF.